These 20 T cell receptor beta chains were sequenced from one sample in a study of T cell changes during pregnancy in multiple sclerosis. TCRdb keeps only in-frame clones here, not all; method: immunoSEQ multiplex PCR. The sample has about 37,000 clones, 90% to 95% seen once; the top ten hold about 0.42%. Sequencing used CD4+ T cells from peripheral blood mononuclear cells, obtained in the third trimester of pregnancy. Source of these receptors: a female donor in good health, enrolled as a control in a pregnancy study.

The chain carries TRBV6-5 and TRBJ1-2, with 7 bases that match TRBD1. Trimming took 4 bases from V and 0 from J; bases not matched to a gene: 5. This CDR3 contains 15 residues. Germline assignment: CDR1 MNHEY and CDR2 SVGAGI. CDR3 amino acids: CASSLNRGPNYGYTF. The CDR3 nucleotides are TGTGCCAGCAGTTTAAACAGGGGTCCTAACTATGGCTACACCTTC.

This chain links TRBV29-1 with TRBJ2-3; 7 nucleotides match TRBD1. The J segment lost 4 bases and the V segment lost 5 bases, leaving 3 bases of the junction unmatched. The length of the CDR3 is 12 residues. In germline, CDR1 is SQVTM, CDR2 ANQGSEA. CDR3: CSVRTGPDTQYF. The CDR3 region has the DNA TGCAGCGTTCGGACAGGCCCAGATACGCAGTATTTT.

This chain links TRBV13 with TRBJ2-3, with D maybe TRBD2 (6 bases). Trimming stripped 1 base from V and 4 bases from J, with 15 bases between. Germline V gene data show CDR1 as PRHDT and CDR2 as FYEKMQ (reference sequence). The CDR3 is 16 amino acids. This chain's CDR3 is CASSLAVRGIADTQYF. The CDR3 DNA follows: TGTGCCAGCAGCTTAGCCGTGCGGGGTATCGCAGATACGCAGTATTTT.

The J gene is TRBJ1-2, the V gene TRBV11-2; no definite D call. Germline values: CDR1 SGHAT, CDR2 FQNNGV. V was cut by 1 base and J by 5 bases, with 11 bases left in between. This CDR3 contains 14 residues. The CDR3 reads CASSLVPVLYGYTF. CDR3 DNA: TGTGCCAGCAGCTTAGTCCCCGTTTTGTATGGCTACACCTTC.

This sequence joins TRBV7-9 and TRBJ2-5, with 10 bases that match TRBD2. In germline, CDR1 is SEHNR, CDR2 FQNEAQ (reference sequence). The CDR3 is made up of 15 amino acids. V was pared by 6 bases and J by 5 bases, with 9 bases of the junction left unmatched. DNA for the CDR3: TGTGCCAGCAGACGGGGGACTAGCGTTCCGGAGACCCAGTACTTC. Its translation: CASRRGTSVPETQYF.

The chain has TRBV30 and TRBJ1-2; perhaps TRBD1 as D (5 bases). V shed 2 bases and J shed 0 bases, with 7 bases lying between them. The CDR3 loop spans 13 amino acids. Germline CDR1 and CDR2: GTSNPN and SVGIG (reference sequence). CDR3 amino acids: CAWSLQANYGYTF. The CDR3 region has the DNA TGTGCCTGGAGTCTACAGGCTAACTATGGCTACACCTTC.

The chain employs TRBV5-4 and TRBJ2-2; 11 bases are shared with TRBD2. Germline V CDR1 and CDR2: SGHNT, YYREEE (reference sequence). The CDR3 runs to 15 residues. With V trimmed by 2 bases and J by 6 bases, 3 bases remained unmatched. The CDR3 here is CASSLRTSGSGELFF. CDR3 bases: TGTGCCAGCAGCTTAAGGACTAGCGGGTCCGGGGAGCTGTTTTTT.

The V call is TRBV7-2, the J call TRBJ1-1; D is possibly TRBD1 (5 bases). The V and J ends lost 6 bases and 6 bases respectively, with 14 bases between them. The length of the CDR3 is 13 residues. The germline CDR1 and CDR2 sequences are SGHTA and FQGNSA. The CDR3 coding sequence is TGTGCCAGCAGTGTGAATCCAGGGTCTGAAGCTTTCTTT. Residues: CASSVNPGSEAFF.

This chain connects TRBV5-4 to TRBJ2-5; 9 bases are shared with TRBD1. Germline V gene lookup returns CDR1 SGHNT and CDR2 YYREEE (reference sequence). J was trimmed by 5 bases and V by 4 bases; bases with no gene match: 0. This CDR3 spans 12 amino acids. CDR3 region: CASSGQGETQYF. CDR3 bases: TGTGCCAGCAGCGGACAGGGGGAGACCCAGTACTTC.

The V and J genes are TRBV18 and TRBJ1-3; D is unresolved. The CDR3 length is 16 residues. V was cut by 6 bases and J by 0 bases, with 15 bases left in between. The V gene's germline CDR1 is KGHSH and CDR2 LQKENI. The CDR3 loop is CASSPSPPSSGNTIYF. The DNA for the CDR3 is TGTGCCAGCTCCCCCTCGCCCCCCAGCTCTGGAAACACCATATATTTT.

The chain links TRBV6-5 to TRBJ1-2; no clear D. The CDR3 extends over 13 amino acids. Trimming pared 6 bases from V and 1 base from J, leaving 9 bases between. Germline V lookup: CDR1 MNHEY, CDR2 SVGAGI. CDR3 region: CASRDTYNYGYTF. The CDR3 DNA reads as TGTGCCAGCAGAGACACCTATAACTATGGCTACACCTTC.

This clone was counted a few times. At one end the junction does not follow the germline gene, possibly because of a read error. The gene calls are TRBV2 and TRBJ1-1; D possibly corresponds to TRBD1 (6 bases). This CDR3 has 12 residues. Germline-derived CDR1 and CDR2 are SNHLY and FYNNEI. CDR3 sequence reads: CACRDISTEAFF. For the CDR3, the DNA is TGTGCCTGCAGGGACATCAGCACTGAAGCTTTCTTT.

The rearrangement joins TRBV10-3 to TRBJ1-1, with 8 nucleotides matching TRBD1. The CDR3 runs to 18 residues. From germline, CDR1 is ENHRY and CDR2 SYGVKD. V lost 0 bases and J lost 0; bases outside the gene matches: 9. The CDR3 DNA reads as TGTGCCATCAGTGAGTCGCCTGGGACAGGCGGCATGAACACTGAAGCTTTCTTT. Translating it yields CAISESPGTGGMNTEAFF.

A single count supports this clone. The V call is TRBV6-1, the J call TRBJ1-6; TRBD1 matches 10 bases. The CDR3 extends over 16 amino acids. Germline lookup yields CDR1 MNHNS and CDR2 SASEGT. The V segment lost 0 bases and the J segment 8 bases; nucleotides outside the gene matches: 4. The DNA of the CDR3 is TGTGCCAGCAGTGAAGCAGCGGGACAGGGGTATTCACCCCTCCACTTT. Its translation is CASSEAAGQGYSPLHF.

The rearrangement links TRBV2 to TRBJ1-1; D ambiguous. The CDR3 is made up of 12 amino acids. Trimming cost V 9 bases and J 1 base, with 9 bases left between them. Germline CDR1 is SNHLY and CDR2 is FYNNEI. The CDR3 spells CARSRGNTEAFF. The DNA of the CDR3 is TGTGCCAGGTCCCGGGGGAACACTGAAGCTTTCTTT.

This clone was observed a single time. The chain has TRBV6-5 and TRBJ1-2; no definite D call. V lost 6 bases and J 5 bases, leaving 10 bases between the germline ends. This CDR3 contains 12 residues. Germline CDR1 reads MNHEY; CDR2 reads SVGAGI. CDR3 nucleotide sequence: TGTGCCAGCAGCGGGAGTAATTATGGCTACACCTTC. Translated, it gives CASSGSNYGYTF.

The genes are TRBV28 and TRBJ1-5; a weak D match, TRBD1 (6 bases). The CDR3 has 15 amino acids. Germline V gives CDR1 MDHEN, CDR2 SYDVKM. V was clipped by 5 bases and J by 0 bases, with 11 bases between them. The DNA for the CDR3 is TGTGCCAGCAGTCAATGGACAGCTAGCAATCAGCCCCAGCATTTT. This codes for CASSQWTASNQPQHF. Variable domain in full (rest from reference TRBV28 and TRBJ1-5): DVKVTQSSRYLVKRTGEKVFLECVQDMDHENMFWYRQDPGLGLRLIYFSYDVKMKEKGDIPEGYSVSREKKERFSLILESASTNQTSMYLCASSQWTASNQPQHFGDGTRLSIL.

Here the CDR3 reads CASSAQSGTSGYEQFF. Written as DNA, the CDR3 is TGTGCCAGCAGCGCACAATCCGGGACTAGCGGCTATGAGCAGTTCTTC. The chain is built from TRBV9 and TRBJ2-1; 11 bases align to TRBD2. CDR1 SGDLS and CDR2 YYNGEE come from the germline V gene. The CDR3 is 16 amino acids. Trimming at V came to 3 bases and at J to 8 bases, leaving 10 bases not matched to a gene.

The chain is built from TRBV21-1 and TRBJ2-7; whether TRBD2, the table's D call, matches the DNA was not checked. TRBV21-1 is an annotated pseudogene. The CDR3 spans 14 residues. The CDR3 here is CASTETSILYEQYF. CDR3 nucleotide sequence: TGTGCCAGCACTGAGACTAGCATTCTCTACGAGCAGTATTTC.

The V call is TRBV19, the J call TRBJ2-1, with TRBD2 as a possible D gene (6 bases). In germline, CDR1 is LNHDA, CDR2 SQIVND (reference sequence). The CDR3 length is 19 residues. Trimming removed 3 bases at V and 6 bases at J, with 27 bases between. CDR3 protein: CASSIRWGSGDWASNEQFF. The CDR3 bases are TGTGCCAGTAGTATTCGGTGGGGTAGCGGAGATTGGGCCTCCAATGAGCAGTTCTTC.